In this sample, the clone carrying this TCR beta chain turned up a few times. Hyperthyroidism had been newly diagnosed in patients aged 18 to 65, and its duration was under 2 months. TCR beta CDR3 regions were amplified from RNA transcripts. TCR CDR3 regions were first amplified by RT-PCR with HTBI primers. TCRdb processed the multiplex PCR reads anew with MiXCR; each CDR3 protein has one entry. The sample yields roughly 740,000 distinct CDR3 sequences, over 15% seen once. This sample stems from a study of T cells in Graves' hyperthyroidism and ophthalmopathy. V lost 5 bases and J lost 7; bases outside the gene matches: 13. Germline V CDR1 and CDR2: KGHSH, LQKENI. The CDR3 consists of 16 residues.

The source is a man in his late teens or twenties with Graves' hyperthyroidism. Sequencing was done on a sample of blood. The chain links TRBV18 to TRBJ2-1, with 8 bases that match TRBD2. In nucleotides, the CDR3 is TGTGCCAGCTCAACATTTGGCGGGACGGGGGGGAATGAGCAGTTCTTC. It encodes CASSTFGGTGGNEQFF.